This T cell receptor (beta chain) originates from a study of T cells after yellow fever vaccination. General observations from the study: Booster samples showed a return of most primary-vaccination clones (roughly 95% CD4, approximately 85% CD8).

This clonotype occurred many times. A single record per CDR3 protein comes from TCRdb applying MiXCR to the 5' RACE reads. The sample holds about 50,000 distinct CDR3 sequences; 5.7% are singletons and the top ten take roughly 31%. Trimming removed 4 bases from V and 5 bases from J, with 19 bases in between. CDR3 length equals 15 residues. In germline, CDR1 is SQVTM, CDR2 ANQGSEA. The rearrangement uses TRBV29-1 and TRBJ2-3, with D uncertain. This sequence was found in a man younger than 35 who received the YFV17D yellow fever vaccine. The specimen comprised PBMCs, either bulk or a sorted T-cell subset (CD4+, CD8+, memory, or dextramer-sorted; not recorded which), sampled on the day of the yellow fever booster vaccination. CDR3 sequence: CSVARSAPGGDTQYF. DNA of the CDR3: TGCAGCGTTGCTCGCTCGGCCCCAGGCGGAGATACGCAGTATTTT.